A selection of T cell receptor beta chains follows, all from one sample in a study of blood T cell repertoires in COVID-19. The protocol was immunoSEQ multiplex PCR, while the TCRdb copy is restricted to in-frame clones and leaves out a portion. This table has 150,000 to 200,000 clones, about 90% appearing once. Sequencing used peripheral blood. These receptors came from a woman in her sixties or seventies with acute or convalescent COVID-19. Each CDR3 is given without its conserved first and last residue. Part of the rows lack a size; the others show once, few, many or a class for expanded clones.

size: few; V: TRBV20-1; J: TRBJ1-1; CDR3: SATGTAEAF
size: -; V: TRBV2; J: TRBJ1-3; CDR3: ASSFEQGTGNTIY
size: -; V: TRBV5-1; J: TRBJ1-4; CDR3: ASNQGSNEKLF
size: -; V: TRBV19; J: TRBJ2-7; CDR3: ASSMDRREQY
size: -; V: TRBV7-8; J: TRBJ1-1; CDR3: ASSADRTNTEAF
size: few; V: TRBV5-1; J: TRBJ2-1; CDR3: ASSLYGTGIANEQF
size: -; V: TRBV5-8; J: TRBJ1-2; CDR3: ASSLMAGGSSNYGYT
size: -; V: TRBV28; J: TRBJ1-2; CDR3: ASSRPGTGDGYT
size: few; V: TRBV6-5; J: TRBJ1-5; CDR3: ASTRSFYSNQPQH
size: -; V: TRBV24-1; J: TRBJ1-2; CDR3: ATSVGQGYGYT
size: -; V: TRBV19; J: TRBJ2-3; CDR3: ASTRARGSDTQY
size: once; V: TRBV7-2; J: TRBJ2-7; CDR3: ASSLGFEGAEQY
size: -; V: TRBV2; J: TRBJ1-6; CDR3: ASSERAGASPLH
size: -; V: TRBV9; J: TRBJ1-4; CDR3: ASSVGPGRDEKLF
size: -; V: TRBV4-1; J: TRBJ2-2; CDR3: ASSLQAEVGLRGGTTGELF
size: -; V: TRBV19; J: TRBJ1-1; CDR3: ASRRGTEAF
size: -; V: TRBV24-1; J: TRBJ1-4; CDR3: ATSDSGQRREKLF
size: -; V: TRBV7-2; J: TRBJ2-2; CDR3: ASSPTRLAGKNTGELF
size: -; V: TRBV19; J: TRBJ1-1; CDR3: ASSTGRGRTEAF
size: -; V: TRBV29-1; J: TRBJ1-1; CDR3: SALRAGVNTEAF
size: once; V: TRBV18; J: TRBJ2-7; CDR3: ASSPVGTGGEQY
size: once; V: TRBV9; J: TRBJ2-1; CDR3: ASSVQGADEQF
size: -; V: TRBV2; J: TRBJ2-7; CDR3: ASSNPGQGSYEQY
size: -; V: TRBV6-1; J: TRBJ1-4; CDR3: ASSEGQVSTNEKLF
size: -; V: TRBV29-1; J: TRBJ1-5; CDR3: SVQGGGGQPQH
size: -; V: TRBV10-3; J: TRBJ1-2; CDR3: AITAQGGDYGYT
size: -; V: TRBV7-2; J: TRBJ2-7; CDR3: ASSLAGEAYEQY